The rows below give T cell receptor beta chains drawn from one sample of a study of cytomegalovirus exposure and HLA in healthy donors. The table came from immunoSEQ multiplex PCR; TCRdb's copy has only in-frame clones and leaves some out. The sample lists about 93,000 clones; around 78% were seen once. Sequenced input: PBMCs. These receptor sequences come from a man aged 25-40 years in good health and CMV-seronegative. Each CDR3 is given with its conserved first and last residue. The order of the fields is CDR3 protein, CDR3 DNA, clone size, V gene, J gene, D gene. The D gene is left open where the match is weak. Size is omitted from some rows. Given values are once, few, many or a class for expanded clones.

CDR3 protein: CASTDREPTDTQYF; CDR3 DNA: TGTGCCAGTACTGACAGAGAGCCCACAGATACGCAGTATTTT; clone size: .; V gene: TRBV19; J gene: TRBJ2-3; D gene: .
CDR3 protein: CASSLMDRGLHGYTF; CDR3 DNA: TGTGCCAGCAGCTTAATGGACAGGGGGCTTCATGGCTACACCTTC; clone size: .; V gene: TRBV7-2; J gene: TRBJ1-2; D gene: TRBD1
CDR3 protein: CASSVDWDSYNEQFF; CDR3 DNA: TGTGCCAGCAGCGTAGACTGGGACAGTTACAATGAGCAGTTCTTC; clone size: .; V gene: TRBV9; J gene: TRBJ2-1; D gene: TRBD1
CDR3 protein: CASSPLDGGAGTEAFF; CDR3 DNA: TGTGCCAGCTCACCACTGGACGGGGGGGCCGGGACTGAAGCTTTCTTT; clone size: .; V gene: TRBV18; J gene: TRBJ1-1; D gene: .
CDR3 protein: CASSLSLSTTNEKLFF; CDR3 DNA: TGTGCCAGCAGCCTTAGTTTATCTACAACTAATGAAAAACTGTTTTTT; clone size: .; V gene: TRBV9; J gene: TRBJ1-4; D gene: .
CDR3 protein: CSVVGLAGLRGELFF; CDR3 DNA: TGCAGCGTTGTGGGACTAGCGGGACTTCGGGGGGAGCTGTTTTTT; clone size: .; V gene: TRBV29-1; J gene: TRBJ2-2; D gene: TRBD2
CDR3 protein: CASKSATRYQPQHF; CDR3 DNA: TGTGCCAGTAAGAGTGCTACCCGGTATCAGCCCCAGCATTTT; clone size: once; V gene: TRBV19; J gene: TRBJ1-5; D gene: .
CDR3 protein: CASSPPGQGLSNYGYTF; CDR3 DNA: TGTGCCAGCAGCCCGCCGGGACAGGGGCTGTCTAACTATGGCTACACCTTC; clone size: few; V gene: TRBV7-9; J gene: TRBJ1-2; D gene: TRBD1
CDR3 protein: CASSYSERDGYTF; CDR3 DNA: TGTGCCAGCAGTTACTCGGAGCGCGATGGCTACACCTTC; clone size: .; V gene: TRBV6-5; J gene: TRBJ1-2; D gene: .
CDR3 protein: CASSLGGRTYEQYF; CDR3 DNA: TGTGCCAGCAGCTTAGGGGGCCGGACCTACGAGCAGTACTTC; clone size: .; V gene: TRBV11-1; J gene: TRBJ2-7; D gene: .
CDR3 protein: CSVDQGSSGNTIYF; CDR3 DNA: TGCAGCGTTGATCAGGGGAGCTCTGGAAACACCATATATTTT; clone size: .; V gene: TRBV29-1; J gene: TRBJ1-3; D gene: .
CDR3 protein: CASSLDTYGGEQYF; CDR3 DNA: TGTGCCAGCAGCTTGGACACCTACGGCGGCGAGCAGTACTTC; clone size: .; V gene: TRBV9; J gene: TRBJ2-7; D gene: .
CDR3 protein: CASSSFQQGPEAFF; CDR3 DNA: TGTGCCAGCAGTTCCTTCCAACAGGGCCCTGAAGCTTTCTTT; clone size: once; V gene: TRBV27; J gene: TRBJ1-1; D gene: .